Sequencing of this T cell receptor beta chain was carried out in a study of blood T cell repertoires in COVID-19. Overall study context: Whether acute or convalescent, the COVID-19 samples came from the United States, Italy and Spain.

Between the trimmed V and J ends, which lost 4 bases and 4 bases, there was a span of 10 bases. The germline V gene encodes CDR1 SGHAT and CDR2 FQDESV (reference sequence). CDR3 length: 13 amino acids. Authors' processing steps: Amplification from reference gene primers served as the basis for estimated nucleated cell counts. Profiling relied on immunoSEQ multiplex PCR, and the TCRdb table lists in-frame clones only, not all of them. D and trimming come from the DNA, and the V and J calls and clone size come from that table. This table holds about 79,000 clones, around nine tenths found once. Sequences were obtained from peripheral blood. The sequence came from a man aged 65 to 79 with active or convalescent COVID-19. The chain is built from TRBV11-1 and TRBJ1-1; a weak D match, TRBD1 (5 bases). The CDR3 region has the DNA TGTGCCAGCAGCTCACCGGGGGGCACTGAAGCTTTCTTT. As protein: CASSSPGGTEAFF.